This T cell receptor (beta chain) was captured by sequencing in a study of T cells after posttransplantation cyclophosphamide. Study-level results: Skin or GI-infiltrating T cells shared few TRB sequences with blood. Recipient CMV seropositivity and CMV reactivation strongly tracked TRB clonality. Donor CD8+ memory clones often dominated recipient blood repertoires at later times.

TCRdb's table, derived via immunoSEQ multiplex PCR, lists solely in-frame clones and lacks some. The sample yields under 45,000 clones, without any singletons. This clone was picked up many times. The antigen is undetermined. The CDR3 runs to 14 residues. The V gene end was trimmed by 5 bases and the J gene end by 10 bases; junction bases not matched to a gene: 11. Germline V CDR1 and CDR2: MNHEY, SVGAGI. Sequenced sample: PBMCs. The TCR originated in a woman aged 45-65 years in good health and a related stem cell transplant donor. The gene calls are TRBV6-5 and TRBJ2-4, with 7 bases matching TRBD1. As DNA, the CDR3 is TGTGCCAGCAGTAGTACGCGGACAGGATGGATTCAGTACTTC. Amino acid sequence: CASSSTRTGWIQYF.